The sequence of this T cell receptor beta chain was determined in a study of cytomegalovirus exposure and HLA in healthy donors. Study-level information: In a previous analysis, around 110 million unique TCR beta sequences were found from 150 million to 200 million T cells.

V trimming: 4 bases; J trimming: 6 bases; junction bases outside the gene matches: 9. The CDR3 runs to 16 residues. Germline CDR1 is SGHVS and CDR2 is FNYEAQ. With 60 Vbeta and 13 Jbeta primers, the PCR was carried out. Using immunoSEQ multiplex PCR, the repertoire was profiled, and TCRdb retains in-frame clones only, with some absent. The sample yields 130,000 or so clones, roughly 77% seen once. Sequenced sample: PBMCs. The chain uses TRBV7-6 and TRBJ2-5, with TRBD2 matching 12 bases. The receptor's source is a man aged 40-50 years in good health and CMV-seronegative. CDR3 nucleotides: TGTGCCAGCAGCTCCGCGCTAGCGGGGGGGTGGAAGACCCAGTACTTC. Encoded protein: CASSSALAGGWKTQYF.